This T cell receptor beta chain was obtained from a study of control samples from healthy donors and cancer patients. The data were produced by immunoSEQ multiplex PCR, yet TCRdb's version contains in-frame clones alone and is incomplete. The profile shows roughly 76,000 clones, 94% of them singletons. Germline V gives CDR1 LNHDA, CDR2 SQIVND (reference sequence). The CDR3 covers 12 residues. With 6 bases removed from V and 4 bases from J, the gap between germline ends came to 7 bases. The chain combines TRBV19 with TRBJ1-5, with TRBD1 as a possible D gene (5 bases). Sequenced input: blood. The TCR originated in a woman in her 40s in good health. CDR3 DNA sequence: TGTGCCAGTAGGCGGGGGAATCAGCCCCAGCATTTT. Its protein is CASRRGNQPQHF.